The present entry profiles one T cell receptor (beta chain) with its context. Its matching antigen is unknown. This entry is derived from a study of cytomegalovirus exposure and HLA in healthy donors. Study information: Earlier results showed roughly 120 million unique TCR beta sequences derived from approximately 180 million T cells. Study results and limitations: A later analysis showed that HLA-associated TCR beta chains had undergone more clonal expansion than equally common others. The study recorded about 160 TCR beta chains that were cytomegalovirus-associated. By HLA locus, TCR association rates varied in a later analysis, with DRB1 showing the most and HLA-C the fewest.

The PCR was carried out with 60 Vbeta primers and 13 Jbeta primers. Libraries were prepared by immunoSEQ multiplex PCR; TCRdb keeps only in-frame clonotypes and omits some of them. The table lists 95,000 to 150,000 clones. V was shortened by 7 bases and J by 0 bases, with 20 bases between the two germline ends. CDR3 length: 17 residues. The chain is built from TRBV23-1 and TRBJ2-3; weak D call: TRBD1 (6 bases). TRBV23-1 is an ORF for which the function is uncertain. The receptor was isolated from a man in his late teens or twenties in good health and CMV-seronegative. The specimen was PBMCs. CDR3 sequence: CASTTIPGHSSTDTQYF. CDR3 coding DNA: TGCGCCAGCACCACGATTCCGGGACACTCTAGCACAGATACGCAGTATTTT.